This T cell receptor beta chain was found in a study of cytomegalovirus exposure and HLA in healthy donors. This CDR3 contains 15 residues. CDR1 SSHAT and CDR2 FNYEAQ come from the germline V gene (reference sequence). To note about this clone: The junction departs from the called germline gene at one end, perhaps through a read error.

The PCR contained 60 Vbeta and 13 Jbeta primers. Profiling relied on immunoSEQ multiplex PCR, and the TCRdb table lists in-frame clones only, not all of them. The table has about 160,000 clones, 70% to 80% seen once. The sequencing sample was made of PBMCs. The receptor was derived from a man aged 45-65 years in good health and CMV-seropositive. V gene TRBV7-7 combines with J gene TRBJ2-3; 12 bases fit TRBD1. Here the CDR3 DNA reads TGTGCTAGCAGCTTAGGGACAGGGGGCTTTGATACGCAGTATTTT. The encoded protein is CASSLGTGGFDTQYF.